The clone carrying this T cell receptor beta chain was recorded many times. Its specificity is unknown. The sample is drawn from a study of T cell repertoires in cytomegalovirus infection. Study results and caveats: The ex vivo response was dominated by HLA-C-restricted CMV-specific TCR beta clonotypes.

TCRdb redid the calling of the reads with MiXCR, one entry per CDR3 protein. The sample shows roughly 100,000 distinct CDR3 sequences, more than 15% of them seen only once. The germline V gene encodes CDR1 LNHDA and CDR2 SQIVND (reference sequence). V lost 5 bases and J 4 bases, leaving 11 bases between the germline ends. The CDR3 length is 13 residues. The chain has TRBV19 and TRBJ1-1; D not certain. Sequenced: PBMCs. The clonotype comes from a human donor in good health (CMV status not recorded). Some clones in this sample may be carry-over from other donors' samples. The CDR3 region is CASSPKGSTEAFF. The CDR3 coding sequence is TGTGCCAGTAGTCCTAAAGGGAGCACTGAAGCTTTCTTT.